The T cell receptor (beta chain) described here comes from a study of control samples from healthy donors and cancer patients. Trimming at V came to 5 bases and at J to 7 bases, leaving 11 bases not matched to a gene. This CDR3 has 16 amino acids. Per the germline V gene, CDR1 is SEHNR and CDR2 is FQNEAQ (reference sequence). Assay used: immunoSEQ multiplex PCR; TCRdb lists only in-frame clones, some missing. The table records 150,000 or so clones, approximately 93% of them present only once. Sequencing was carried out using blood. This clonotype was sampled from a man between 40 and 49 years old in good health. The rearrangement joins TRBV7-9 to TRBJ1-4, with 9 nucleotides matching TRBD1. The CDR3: CASSGRQTGGSEKLFF. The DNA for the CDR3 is TGTGCCAGCAGCGGACGCCAGACAGGGGGAAGTGAAAAACTGTTTTTT.